The rows below give T cell receptor beta chains drawn from one sample of a study of blood T cells in healthy people across ages. TCRdb re-derived calls from the 5' RACE reads in MiXCR, one entry per CDR3 protein. The sample records about 1 million distinct CDR3 sequences, 40% to 50% being singletons. Sequenced: blood. The receptor source for this set is a woman aged 60-70 years in good health. Each CDR3 is given with its conserved first and last residue. The D gene is left open where the match is weak. Some rows mark clone size as missing; the rest say once, few, many or name a class of expanded clone.

D gene | clone size | J gene | V gene | CDR3 DNA | CDR3 protein
NA | NA | TRBJ1-1 | TRBV24-1 | TGTGCCACCAGTCCCGGCAGGCTGAACACTGAAGCTTTCTTT | CATSPGRLNTEAFF
NA | NA | TRBJ2-7 | TRBV20-1 | TGCAGTGCTCCTCCCTCTCGGGGGTATGAGCAGTACTTC | CSAPPSRGYEQYF
TRBD1 | NA | TRBJ1-2 | TRBV29-1 | TGCAGCGTTAGGACAGGGGAAAAAGAAGGCTACACCTTC | CSVRTGEKEGYTF
TRBD2 | few | TRBJ2-7 | TRBV28 | TGTGCCAGCAGGACCCAAAGCGGGAGGGAGCAGTACTTC | CASRTQSGREQYF
NA | NA | TRBJ2-7 | TRBV7-9 | TGTGCCAGCACCCATCGACAGGGAGGCTACGAGCAGTACTTC | CASTHRQGGYEQYF
TRBD2 | NA | TRBJ2-7 | TRBV7-3 | TGTGCCAGCAGTCCAGGACGAGCGGGAGTCGGCGAGCAGTACTTC | CASSPGRAGVGEQYF
TRBD1 | NA | TRBJ2-7 | TRBV6-1 | TGTGCCAGCAGTGGTACAGGGGGATTAGCCTACGAGCAGTACTTC | CASSGTGGLAYEQYF
NA | NA | TRBJ1-5 | TRBV15 | TGTGCCACCAGCAGAGGAGACACGGGGGATCAGCCCCAGCATTTT | CATSRGDTGDQPQHF
TRBD1 | NA | TRBJ2-1 | TRBV27 | TGTGCCAGCAGTTTACCAACTAGGGGGCGCGGTACTGAGCAGTTCTTC | CASSLPTRGRGTEQFF
TRBD1 | NA | TRBJ2-5 | TRBV9 | TGTGCCGGCACCGTAAACACAGGGGACCAAGAGACCCAGTACTTC | CAGTVNTGDQETQYF
NA | NA | TRBJ1-1 | TRBV27 | TGTGCCAGCAGTTTTGCCAGGGGAACTGAAGCTTTCTTT | CASSFARGTEAFF
TRBD1 | many | TRBJ1-5 | TRBV4-2 | TGTGCCAGCAGCCAGGGGGGACAGGGCAATCAGCCCCAGCATTTT | CASSQGGQGNQPQHF
NA | NA | TRBJ2-5 | TRBV20-1 | TGCAGTGCTAGAGATCATGCAGGCTCTGCGACCCAGTACTTC | CSARDHAGSATQYF
TRBD1 | few | TRBJ2-4 | TRBV7-9 | TGTGCCAGCAGCTTTCAGGGGGAGCAGTACTTC | CASSFQGEQYF
NA | NA | TRBJ2-5 | TRBV20-1 | TGCGGTGCCATTCCCGGGACAGGCCAAGGGAGGGAGACCCGGTACTTC | CGAIPGTGQGRETRYF
NA | NA | TRBJ2-5 | TRBV25-1 | TGTGCCAGCAGTGAAGTGGGGACATCGATACAGACCCAGTACTTC | CASSEVGTSIQTQYF
NA | NA | TRBJ2-6 | TRBV29-1 | TGCAGCGTTGAAGGAGAAGGCTCTGGGGCCAACGTCCTGACTTTC | CSVEGEGSGANVLTF
NA | few | TRBJ2-7 | TRBV5-1 | TGCGCCAGCAGCTTGACCCTCGGGGCGGACGAGCAGTACTTC | CASSLTLGADEQYF
TRBD2 | NA | TRBJ2-6 | TRBV7-3 | TGTGCCAGCAGCCCCCTGGGCGGGAGGCTCTCTGGGGCCAACGTCCTGACTTTC | CASSPLGGRLSGANVLTF
NA | NA | TRBJ2-3 | TRBV2 | TGTGCCAGCAACGATGGGACATCAGATACGCAGTATTTT | CASNDGTSDTQYF
NA | once | TRBJ1-6 | TRBV12-3/TRBV12-4 | TGTGCCAGCAGTTTCGTCCCGGGGAGCTCCTATAATTCACCCCTCCACTTT | CASSFVPGSSYNSPLHF
TRBD2 | NA | TRBJ2-6 | TRBV4-1 | TGCGCCAGCGGACAACTAGCGGGAGGGACTGGGGCCAACGTCCTGACTTTC | CASGQLAGGTGANVLTF
TRBD2 | few | TRBJ2-3 | TRBV10-3 | TGTGCCATCAGAGGGACTAGCGGGACTAGCACAGATACGCAGTATTTT | CAIRGTSGTSTDTQYF
NA | few | TRBJ1-2 | TRBV3-1 | TGTGCCAGCAGCCAAAGGGGGGGCGCTTCCTCTAACTATGGCTACACCTTC | CASSQRGGASSNYGYTF
TRBD2 | NA | TRBJ2-7 | TRBV5-1 | TGCGCCAGCAGCGCGACCGGGCCTAGCGGGAACGAGCAGTACTTC | CASSATGPSGNEQYF
NA | few | TRBJ2-1 | TRBV7-2 | TGTGCCAGCAGCTCTATGTTAGGGTCTAGCCCGAACAATGAGCAGTTCTTC | CASSSMLGSSPNNEQFF
TRBD1 | NA | TRBJ1-4 | TRBV6-5 | TGTGCCAGCAGTTACTCCAGGGGGCAGGGTGAAAAACTGTTTTTT | CASSYSRGQGEKLFF
TRBD2 | NA | TRBJ2-3 | TRBV7-8 | TGTGCCAGCAGCTCCGGGGGGAAAGCGGGAGGGCCTTATACGCAGTATTTT | CASSSGGKAGGPYTQYF
TRBD2 | NA | TRBJ2-3 | TRBV5-4 | TGTGCCAGCAGCCGCCTGTTGGGGCGGGAGGGCACAGATACGCAGTATTTT | CASSRLLGREGTDTQYF
TRBD1 | NA | TRBJ1-5 | TRBV10-3 | TGTGCCATCAGTGAGCCTCAAACAGGGGGAGGTCAGCCCCAGCATTTT | CAISEPQTGGGQPQHF
TRBD1 | NA | TRBJ1-5 | TRBV5-1 | TGCGCCAGCAGAGCCGACACAGGGGGGACAAATCAGCCCCAGCATTTT | CASRADTGGTNQPQHF